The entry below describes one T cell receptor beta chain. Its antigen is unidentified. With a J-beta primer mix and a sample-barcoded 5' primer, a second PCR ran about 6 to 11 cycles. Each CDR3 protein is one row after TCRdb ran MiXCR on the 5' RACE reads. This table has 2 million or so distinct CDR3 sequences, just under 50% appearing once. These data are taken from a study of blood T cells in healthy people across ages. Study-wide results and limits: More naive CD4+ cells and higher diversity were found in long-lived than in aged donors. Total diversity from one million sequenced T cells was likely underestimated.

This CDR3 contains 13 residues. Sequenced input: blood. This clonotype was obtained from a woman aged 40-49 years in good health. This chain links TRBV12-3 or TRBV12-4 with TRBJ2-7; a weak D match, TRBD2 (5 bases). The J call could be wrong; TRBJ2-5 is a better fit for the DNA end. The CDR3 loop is CASSVPGKETQYF. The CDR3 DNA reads TGTGCCAGCAGTGTCCCCGGGAAAGAGACCCAGTACTTC.